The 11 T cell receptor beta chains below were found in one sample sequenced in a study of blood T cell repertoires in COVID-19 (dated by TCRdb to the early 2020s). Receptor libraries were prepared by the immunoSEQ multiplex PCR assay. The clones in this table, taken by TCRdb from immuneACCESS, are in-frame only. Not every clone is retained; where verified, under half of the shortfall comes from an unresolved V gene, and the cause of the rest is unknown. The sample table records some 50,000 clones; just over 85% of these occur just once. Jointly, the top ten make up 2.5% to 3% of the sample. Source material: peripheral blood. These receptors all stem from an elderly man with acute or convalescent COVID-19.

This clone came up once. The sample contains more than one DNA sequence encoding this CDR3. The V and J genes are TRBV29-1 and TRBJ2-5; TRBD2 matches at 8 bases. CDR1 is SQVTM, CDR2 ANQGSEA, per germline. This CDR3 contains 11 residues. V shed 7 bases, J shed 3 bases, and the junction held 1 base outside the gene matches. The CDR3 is CSAGGEETQYF. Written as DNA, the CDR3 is TGCAGCGCCGGGGGGGAAGAGACCCAGTACTTC. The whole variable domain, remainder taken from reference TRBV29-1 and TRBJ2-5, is SAVISQKPSRDICQRGTSLTIQCQVDSQVTMMFWYRQQPGQSLTLIATANQGSEATYESGFVIDKFPISRPNLTFSTLTVSNMSPEDSSIYLCSAGGEETQYFGPGTRLLVL.

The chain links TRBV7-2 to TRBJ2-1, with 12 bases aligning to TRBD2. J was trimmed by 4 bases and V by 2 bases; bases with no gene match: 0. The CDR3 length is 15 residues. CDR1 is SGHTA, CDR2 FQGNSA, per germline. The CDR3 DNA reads TGTGCCAGCAGCTTACTAGCGGGGGGGTACAATGAGCAGTTCTTC. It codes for CASSLLAGGYNEQFF.

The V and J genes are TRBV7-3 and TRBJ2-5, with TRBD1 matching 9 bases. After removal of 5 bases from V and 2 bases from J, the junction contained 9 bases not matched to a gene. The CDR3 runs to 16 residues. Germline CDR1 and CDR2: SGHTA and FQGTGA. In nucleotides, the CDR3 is TGTGCCAGCAGCGACACAGGGGGCGCGTCGCAAGAGACCCAGTACTTC. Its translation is CASSDTGGASQETQYF.

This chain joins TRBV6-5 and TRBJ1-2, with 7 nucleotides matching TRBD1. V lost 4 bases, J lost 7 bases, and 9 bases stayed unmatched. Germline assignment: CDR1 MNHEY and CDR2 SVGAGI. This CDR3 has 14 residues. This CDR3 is CASSLQQGTSGYTF. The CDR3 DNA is TGTGCCAGCAGTTTACAACAGGGGACCTCTGGCTACACCTTC.

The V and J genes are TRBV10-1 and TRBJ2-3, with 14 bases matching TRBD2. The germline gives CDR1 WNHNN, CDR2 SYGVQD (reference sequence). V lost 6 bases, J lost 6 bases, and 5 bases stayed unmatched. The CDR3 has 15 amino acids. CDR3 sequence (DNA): TGCGCCAGCAGCCGGACTAGCGGGGGGAGGGATACGCAGTATTTT. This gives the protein CASSRTSGGRDTQYF.

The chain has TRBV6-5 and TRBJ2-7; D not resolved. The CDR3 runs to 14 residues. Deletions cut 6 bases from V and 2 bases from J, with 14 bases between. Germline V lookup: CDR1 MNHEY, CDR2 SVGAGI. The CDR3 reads CASRRHFSAYEQYF. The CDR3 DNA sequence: TGTGCCAGCAGGAGACACTTTTCCGCCTACGAGCAGTACTTC.

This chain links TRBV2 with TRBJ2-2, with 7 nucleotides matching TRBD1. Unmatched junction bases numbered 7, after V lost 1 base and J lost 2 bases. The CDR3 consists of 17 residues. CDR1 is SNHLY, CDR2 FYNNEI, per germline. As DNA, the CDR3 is TGTGCCAGCAGTGAAGGGGCCGGGACAGTTAACACCGGGGAGCTGTTTTTT. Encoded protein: CASSEGAGTVNTGELFF.

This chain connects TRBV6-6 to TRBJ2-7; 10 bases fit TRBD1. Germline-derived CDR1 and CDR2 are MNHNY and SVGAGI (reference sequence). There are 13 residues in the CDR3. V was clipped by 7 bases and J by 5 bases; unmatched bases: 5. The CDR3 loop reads CASIPGQGNEQYF. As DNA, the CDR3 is TGTGCCAGCATCCCGGGACAGGGGAACGAGCAGTACTTC.

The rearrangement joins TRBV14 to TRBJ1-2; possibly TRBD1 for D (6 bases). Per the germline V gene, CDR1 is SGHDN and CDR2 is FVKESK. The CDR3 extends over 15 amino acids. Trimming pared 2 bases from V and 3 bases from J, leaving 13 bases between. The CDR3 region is CASSQSWGPDYGYTF. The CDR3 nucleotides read TGTGCCAGCAGCCAATCGTGGGGGCCGGACTATGGCTACACCTTC.

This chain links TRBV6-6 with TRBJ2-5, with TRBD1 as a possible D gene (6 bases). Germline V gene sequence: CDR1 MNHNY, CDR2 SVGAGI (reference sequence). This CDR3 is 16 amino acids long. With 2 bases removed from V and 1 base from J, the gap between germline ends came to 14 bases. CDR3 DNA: TGTGCCAGCAGTTACGGAATCAACAGGGCCCAAGAGACCCAGTACTTC. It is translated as CASSYGINRAQETQYF.

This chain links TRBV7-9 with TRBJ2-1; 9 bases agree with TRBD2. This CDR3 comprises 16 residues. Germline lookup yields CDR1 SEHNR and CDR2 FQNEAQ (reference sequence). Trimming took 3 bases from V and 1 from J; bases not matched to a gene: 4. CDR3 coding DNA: TGTGCCAGCAGCTTTAGCGGGGGCCCTTCCTACAATGAGCAGTTCTTC. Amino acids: CASSFSGGPSYNEQFF.